Sequencing of this T cell receptor (beta chain) was carried out in a study of identical twins. Findings of the study overall: Conclusions relied on cross-sectional statistical analysis, not following the same donors.

This clonotype was seen many times. The antigen remains unidentified. Via MiXCR, TCRdb re-called the 5' RACE reads, giving one row per CDR3 protein. Altogether under 450,000 distinct CDR3 sequences are present, approximately 18% being singletons, with the ten largest covering roughly 12%. Trimming took off 4 bases at V and 0 bases at J, with 12 bases between the two ends. Germline CDR1 and CDR2: LNHDA and SQIVND (reference sequence). This CDR3 is 16 amino acids long. The rearrangement joins TRBV19 to TRBJ1-4; D gene uncertain. The sample was naive T cells sorted from blood. The sequence came from a man between 50 and 59 years old in good health. The CDR3 DNA follows: TGTGCCAGTAGTAAGATGTCAGGTACAACTAATGAAAAACTGTTTTTT. It codes for CASSKMSGTTNEKLFF.